The 27 T cell receptor beta chains presented below share a single source sample, sequenced in a study of blood T cell repertoires in COVID-19. Measured with immunoSEQ multiplex PCR; TCRdb has only the in-frame clones, and not every one. The sample includes approximately 170,000 clones, approximately 83% of them seen just once. Sequencing input: peripheral blood. The receptors derive from a man aged 45-65 years with active or convalescent COVID-19.

This chain links TRBV7-9 with TRBJ2-3; D is unclear. Germline lookup yields CDR1 SEHNR and CDR2 FQNEAQ (reference sequence). The CDR3 length is 12 residues. The V end lost 5 bases, the J end lost 5 bases, and 8 bases lay between the germline ends. CDR3 in amino acids: CASSRLGDTQYF. The CDR3 bases are TGTGCCAGCAGCCGTCTCGGAGATACGCAGTATTTT. Full variable domain (remainder filled in from reference TRBV7-9 and TRBJ2-3): DTGVSQNPRHKITKRGQNVTFRCDPISEHNRLYWYRQTLGQGPEFLTYFQNEAQLEKSRLLSDRFSAERPKGSFSTLEIQRTEQGDSAMYLCASSRLGDTQYFGPGTRLTVL.

The J gene is TRBJ1-1, the V gene TRBV4-2; no clear D. The CDR3 consists of 14 residues. Trimming removed 4 bases at V and 4 bases at J, with 13 bases between. Germline CDR1 is LGHNA and CDR2 is YNFKEQ. In DNA form, the CDR3 reads TGTGCCAGCAGCCGAACGGCCGAGGCCACTGAAGCTTTCTTT. Protein sequence: CASSRTAEATEAFF.

The chain couples TRBV6-2 or TRBV6-3 to TRBJ2-7, with D possibly being TRBD1 (6 bases). Germline V gene sequence: CDR1 MNHEY, CDR2 SVGEGT. V was trimmed by 5 bases and J by 3 bases, leaving 8 bases between them. The CDR3 length is 12 residues. The CDR3 sequence: CASSPQGYEQYF. CDR3 DNA: TGTGCCAGCAGTCCACAGGGCTACGAGCAGTACTTC.

This clone came up once. The chain carries TRBV28 and TRBJ2-7, with 10 bases that match TRBD1. Trimming removed 4 bases from V and 5 bases from J; junction bases left unmatched: 8. This CDR3 has 15 residues. The germline CDR1 and CDR2 sequences are MDHEN and SYDVKM. This CDR3 is CASSSTGTGVNEQYF. As DNA, the CDR3 is TGTGCCAGCAGTTCTACCGGGACAGGGGTTAACGAGCAGTACTTC.

The rearrangement joins TRBV4-1 to TRBJ1-1; no clear D gene. This CDR3 is built from 13 residues. Looked up from germline, CDR1 is MGHRA and CDR2 is YSYEKL. The V end was cut by 4 bases, the J end by 4 bases, with 10 bases between. In DNA form, the CDR3 reads TGCGCCAGCAGCCCCCGTGAGGGCACTGAAGCTTTCTTT. It is translated as CASSPREGTEAFF.

This chain connects TRBV27 to TRBJ2-7; D gene ambiguous. Per the germline V gene, CDR1 is MNHEY and CDR2 is SMNVEV (reference sequence). V lost 10 bases and J lost 2, with 15 bases in between. This CDR3 contains 13 residues. The DNA of the CDR3 is TGTGCCACCTCCCCCAGAATAACCTACGAGCAGTACTTC. It is translated as CATSPRITYEQYF.

The chain has TRBV30 and TRBJ2-1, with TRBD2 identical over 8 bases. Germline lookup yields CDR1 GTSNPN and CDR2 SVGIG (reference sequence). The CDR3 loop spans 12 amino acids. With 3 bases clipped from V and 13 bases from J, the junction kept 8 bases outside the gene matches. The CDR3 DNA reads TGTGCCTGGAGCATCGTAGCGGGACCTCAGTTCTTC. It specifies CAWSIVAGPQFF.

V and J are TRBV2 and TRBJ2-2; TRBD2 matches 11 bases. This CDR3 comprises 16 residues. V shed 6 bases, J shed 1 base, and the junction held 4 bases outside the gene matches. The germline CDR1 and CDR2 sequences are SNHLY and FYNNEI. The CDR3 bases are TGTGCCAGCAGGTCGGGACTAGCGGTGAACACCGGGGAGCTGTTTTTT. As protein: CASRSGLAVNTGELFF.

The CDR3 bases are TGTGCCAGCAGTTACTCGCAGGGGGCGAACTATGGCTACACCTTC. Protein sequence: CASSYSQGANYGYTF. The V and J genes are TRBV6-2 or TRBV6-3 and TRBJ1-2; 8 nucleotides match TRBD1. Germline lookup yields CDR1 MNHEY and CDR2 SVGEGT. V lost 0 bases to trimming and J lost 2 bases; unmatched junction nucleotides: 2. The CDR3 is 15 amino acids.

The chain recombines TRBV9 with TRBJ1-2, with 9 bases fitting TRBD1. The CDR3 covers 14 residues. Germline trimming cut 7 bases from V and 7 bases from J; bases unmatched to any gene: 11. Germline V gene sequence: CDR1 SGDLS, CDR2 YYNGEE. The CDR3 DNA reads as TGTGCCAGCCGAATGGGTGACAGGGGGGGTGGCTACACCTTC. This translates into CASRMGDRGGGYTF.

The chain joins TRBV4-2 to TRBJ2-1; TRBD2 matches at 11 bases. From germline, CDR1 is LGHNA and CDR2 YNFKEQ. V shed 4 bases, J shed 2 bases, and the junction held 16 bases outside the gene matches. CDR3 size: 20 residues. The CDR3 region is CASSPTPELAGGMPYNEQFF. The DNA of the CDR3 is TGTGCCAGCAGCCCCACACCGGAGCTAGCGGGGGGCATGCCCTACAATGAGCAGTTCTTC.

This clone was seen repeatedly, ten times or more. The chain couples TRBV6-5 to TRBJ1-2; no clear D. Germline V gene lookup returns CDR1 MNHEY and CDR2 SVGAGI. This CDR3 is 13 amino acids long. Trimming removed 8 bases at V and 6 bases at J, with 16 bases between. Here the CDR3 DNA reads TGTGCCAGCCGTCGGGGTCTGCTTGATGGCTACACCTTC. Its translation: CASRRGLLDGYTF.

The chain employs TRBV14 and TRBJ2-7, with TRBD2 matching 9 bases. The V gene's germline CDR1 is SGHDN and CDR2 FVKESK. V lost 4 bases, J lost 0 bases, and 7 bases stayed unmatched. This CDR3 is built from 16 residues. CDR3 protein: CASSLLAGPSSYEQYF. CDR3 DNA sequence: TGTGCCAGCAGCCTCCTAGCGGGACCAAGCTCCTACGAGCAGTACTTC.

The V and J genes are TRBV18 and TRBJ2-7, with 7 nucleotides matching TRBD2. With V trimmed by 2 bases and J by 0 bases, 1 base remained unmatched. Germline CDR1 and CDR2: KGHSH and LQKENI. There are 14 residues in the CDR3. This CDR3 reads CASSPERDSYEQYF. The CDR3 coding sequence is TGTGCCAGCTCACCAGAGCGGGACTCCTACGAGCAGTACTTC.

Here the CDR3 reads CASSPGFGTAIYEQYF. The CDR3 DNA reads as TGTGCCAGCAGCCCCGGCTTCGGGACAGCGATCTACGAGCAGTACTTC. The chain links TRBV9 to TRBJ2-7; 7 nucleotides agree with TRBD1. V shed 4 bases and J 3 bases; nucleotides not matched to a gene: 13. The germline V gene has CDR1 SGDLS and CDR2 YYNGEE. The CDR3 sequence is 16 residues long.

The V call is TRBV7-6, the J call TRBJ1-3, with unresolved D. With 2 bases removed from V and 0 bases from J, the gap between germline ends came to 14 bases. Per germline, CDR1 SGHVS and CDR2 FNYEAQ. The CDR3 is made up of 17 amino acids. The CDR3 protein is CASSLSSLPGSGNTIYF. CDR3 DNA: TGTGCCAGCAGCTTATCGTCTCTACCAGGCTCTGGAAACACCATATATTTT.

The chain employs TRBV9 and TRBJ2-2; D unclear. Germline values: CDR1 SGDLS, CDR2 YYNGEE. The CDR3 is 15 residues long. V lost 0 bases and J 2 bases, leaving 8 bases between the germline ends. The DNA of the CDR3 is TGTGCCAGCAGCGTAGGTACAGTTAACACCGGGGAGCTGTTTTTT. Translated, it gives CASSVGTVNTGELFF. The whole variable domain, filled in from reference TRBV9 and TRBJ2-2, reads DSGVTQTPKHLITATGQRVTLRCSPRSGDLSVYWYQQSLDQGLQFLIQYYNGEERAKGNILERFSAQQFPDLHSELNLSSLELGDSALYFCASSVGTVNTGELFFGEGSRLTVL.

The chain joins TRBV4-1 to TRBJ2-7; 10 bases match TRBD2. The CDR3 is 14 amino acids. CDR1 MGHRA and CDR2 YSYEKL come from the germline V gene. V gave up 1 base and J gave up 5 bases; unmatched junction bases: 2. CDR3 loop: CASSQVTSGDEQYF. CDR3 coding DNA: TGCGCCAGCAGCCAAGTTACTAGCGGGGACGAGCAGTACTTC.

The chain employs TRBV19 and TRBJ2-7; tentative D call: TRBD1 (6 bases). V dropped 5 bases and J dropped 2 bases, with 16 bases sitting between them. The germline V gene encodes CDR1 LNHDA and CDR2 SQIVND (reference sequence). The CDR3 consists of 15 residues. CDR3 sequence reads: CASSPLWDKAYEQYF. The CDR3 region has the DNA TGTGCCAGTAGTCCTCTCTGGGACAAGGCCTACGAGCAGTACTTC.

The CDR3 loop reads CAWSRVYLSEETQYF. As DNA, the CDR3 is TGTGCCTGGAGCCGTGTATACCTTAGCGAAGAGACCCAGTACTTC. J is TRBJ2-5 and V is TRBV30; the D gene is possibly TRBD2 (5 bases). This CDR3 has 15 residues. CDR1 and CDR2 (germline): GTSNPN, SVGIG (reference sequence). V dropped 3 bases and J dropped 3 bases, with 17 bases sitting between them.

The chain has TRBV11-2 and TRBJ1-2; TRBD1 aligns across 11 bases. Germline V gives CDR1 SGHAT, CDR2 FQNNGV. There are 15 residues in the CDR3. The J segment lost 4 bases and the V segment lost 3 bases, leaving 4 bases of the junction unmatched. The CDR3 loop reads CASSFSGQGAYGYTF. The CDR3, as DNA: TGTGCCAGCAGCTTCTCCGGACAGGGGGCCTATGGCTACACCTTC.

V usage is TRBV10-3 and J usage is TRBJ1-1; 7 bases align to TRBD1. CDR1 and CDR2 (germline): ENHRY, SYGVKD. The CDR3 consists of 13 residues. With V trimmed by 10 bases and J by 4 bases, 9 bases remained unmatched. CDR3 protein: CANAQGPGTEAFF. DNA of the CDR3: TGTGCCAATGCACAGGGGCCAGGCACTGAAGCTTTCTTT.

The chain employs TRBV10-3 and TRBJ1-1; tentative D call: TRBD1 (5 bases). V lost 7 bases to trimming and J lost 3 bases, with 18 bases between them. The CDR3 consists of 15 residues. CDR1 and CDR2 from the germline V gene are ENHRY and SYGVKD. The CDR3 protein is CAITASGGWDTEAFF. As DNA, the CDR3 is TGTGCCATCACCGCTAGTGGGGGGTGGGACACTGAAGCTTTCTTT.

This chain uses TRBV19 with TRBJ2-7; the match to TRBD2 covers 8 bases. Germline assignment: CDR1 LNHDA and CDR2 SQIVND (reference sequence). The CDR3 contains 13 residues. With 6 bases clipped from V and 1 base from J, the junction kept 2 bases outside the gene matches. Here the CDR3 DNA reads TGTGCCAGTAGCGGGAGGGAATCCTACGAGCAGTACTTC. This sequence encodes CASSGRESYEQYF.

The chain recombines TRBV18 with TRBJ2-5, with 7 bases fitting TRBD1. Losses at the gene ends were 3 bases for V and 7 bases for J; bases not matched to a gene: 14. This CDR3 contains 16 residues. Germline lookup yields CDR1 KGHSH and CDR2 LQKENI. The CDR3 coding sequence is TGTGCCAGCTCACCTGGACAGGCGGCCTTGTTTGGGACCCAGTACTTC. Amino acids: CASSPGQAALFGTQYF.

This rearrangement joins TRBV5-1 to TRBJ2-1; 13 nucleotides align to TRBD2. Germline V gene sequence: CDR1 SGHRS, CDR2 YFSETQ. The CDR3 contains 18 residues. Trimming took 0 bases from V and 3 from J; bases not matched to a gene: 6. Here the CDR3 DNA reads TGCGCCAGCAGCTTGGTAGGACTAGCGGGAGTGCTCTACAATGAGCAGTTCTTC. Its protein product is CASSLVGLAGVLYNEQFF.

This clone was seen once. The V and J genes are TRBV5-1 and TRBJ1-5; no clear D gene. Germline V lookup: CDR1 SGHRS, CDR2 YFSETQ. Trimming cost V 0 bases and J 0 bases, with 7 bases left between them. The CDR3 loop spans 15 amino acids. The CDR3 DNA is TGCGCCAGCAGCTTGGTACCAGATAGCAATCAGCCCCAGCATTTT. It translates to CASSLVPDSNQPQHF.